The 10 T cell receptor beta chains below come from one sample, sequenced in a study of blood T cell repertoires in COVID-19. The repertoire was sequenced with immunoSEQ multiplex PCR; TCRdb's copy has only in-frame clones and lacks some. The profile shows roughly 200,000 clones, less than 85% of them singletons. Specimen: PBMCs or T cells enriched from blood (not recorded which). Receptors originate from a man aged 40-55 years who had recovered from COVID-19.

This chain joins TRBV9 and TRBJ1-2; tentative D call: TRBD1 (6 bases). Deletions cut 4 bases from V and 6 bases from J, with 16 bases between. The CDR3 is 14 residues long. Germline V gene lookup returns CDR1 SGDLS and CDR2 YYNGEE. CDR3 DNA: TGTGCCAGCAGCCCTGAACGTACAGGGAATGGCTACACCTTC. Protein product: CASSPERTGNGYTF. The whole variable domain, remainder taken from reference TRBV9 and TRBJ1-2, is DSGVTQTPKHLITATGQRVTLRCSPRSGDLSVYWYQQSLDQGLQFLIQYYNGEERAKGNILERFSAQQFPDLHSELNLSSLELGDSALYFCASSPERTGNGYTFGSGTRLTVV.

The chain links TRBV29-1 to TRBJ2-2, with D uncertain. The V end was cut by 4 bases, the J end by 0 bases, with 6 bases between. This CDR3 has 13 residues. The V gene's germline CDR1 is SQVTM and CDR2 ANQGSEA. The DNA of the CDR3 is TGCAGCGTTGGCAGATCGAACACCGGGGAGCTGTTTTTT. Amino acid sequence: CSVGRSNTGELFF.

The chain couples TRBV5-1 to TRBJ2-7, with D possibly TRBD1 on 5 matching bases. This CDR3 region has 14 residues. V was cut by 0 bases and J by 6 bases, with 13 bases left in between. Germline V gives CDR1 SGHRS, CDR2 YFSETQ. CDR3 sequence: CASSLGTSSLEQYF. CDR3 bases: TGCGCCAGCAGCTTGGGGACAAGTTCCCTCGAGCAGTACTTC.

This chain's CDR3 is CASSLAGGPFNEQFF. CDR3 DNA sequence: TGTGCCAGCAGCTTAGCGGGAGGGCCTTTCAATGAGCAGTTCTTC. The chain is built from TRBV7-9 and TRBJ2-1; TRBD2 agrees at 7 bases. V trimming: 0 bases; J trimming: 6 bases; junction bases outside the gene matches: 5. The CDR3 runs to 15 residues. CDR1 SEHNR and CDR2 FQNEAQ come from the germline V gene (reference sequence).

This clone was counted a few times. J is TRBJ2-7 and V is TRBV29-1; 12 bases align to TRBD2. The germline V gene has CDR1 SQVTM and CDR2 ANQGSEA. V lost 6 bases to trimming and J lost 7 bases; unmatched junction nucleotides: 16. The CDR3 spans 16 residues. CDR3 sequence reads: CSVGTSGRIKAREQYF. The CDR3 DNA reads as TGCAGCGTGGGTACTAGCGGGAGGATCAAGGCACGAGAGCAGTACTTC.

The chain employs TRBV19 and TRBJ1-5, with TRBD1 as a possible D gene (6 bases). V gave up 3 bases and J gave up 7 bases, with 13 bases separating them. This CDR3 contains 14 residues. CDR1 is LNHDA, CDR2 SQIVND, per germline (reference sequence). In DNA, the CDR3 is TGTGCCAGTAGTATTAAGGGGACAAGCCAGCCCCAGCATTTT. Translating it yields CASSIKGTSQPQHF.

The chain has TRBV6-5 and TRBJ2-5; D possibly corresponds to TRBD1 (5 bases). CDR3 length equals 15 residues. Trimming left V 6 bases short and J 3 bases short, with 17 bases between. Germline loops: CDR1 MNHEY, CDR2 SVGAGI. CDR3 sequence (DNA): TGTGCCAGCAGAGGTCATGGGGCCGCCGAAGAGACCCAGTACTTC. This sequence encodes CASRGHGAAEETQYF.

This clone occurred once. The CDR3, as DNA: TGTGCCAGCAGCGAGGCCCGGCGGGCTGGTGGCTACACCTTC. Protein: CASSEARRAGGYTF. J is TRBJ1-2 and V is TRBV3-1 (or the pseudogene TRBV3-2); no definite D call. CDR1 and CDR2 from the germline V gene are LGHDT and YNNKEL (reference sequence). The CDR3 runs to 14 residues. V lost 5 bases, J lost 7 bases, and 17 bases lay in between.

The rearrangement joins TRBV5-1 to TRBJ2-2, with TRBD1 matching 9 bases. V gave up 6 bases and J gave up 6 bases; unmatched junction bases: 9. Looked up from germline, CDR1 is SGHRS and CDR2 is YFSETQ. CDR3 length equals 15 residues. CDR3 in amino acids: CASTDDRGTPGELFF. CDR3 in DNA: TGCGCCAGCACCGACGACAGGGGGACTCCCGGGGAGCTGTTTTTT.

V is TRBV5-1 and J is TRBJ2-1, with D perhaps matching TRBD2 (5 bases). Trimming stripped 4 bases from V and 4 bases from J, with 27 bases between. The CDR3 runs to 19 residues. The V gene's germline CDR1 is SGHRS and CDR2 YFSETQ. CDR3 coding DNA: TGCGCCAGCAGCCCATCACGACCACGGACTGGAGCCCTGTACAATGAGCAGTTCTTC. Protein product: CASSPSRPRTGALYNEQFF.